Sequencing of this T cell receptor (beta chain) was carried out in a study of blood T cell repertoires in COVID-19. The CDR3 is 15 residues long. With 0 bases clipped from V and 6 bases from J, the junction kept 6 bases outside the gene matches. Germline CDR1 SGHRS, CDR2 YFSETQ. Per the study methods: Amplification with reference gene primers provided the estimates of nucleated cell counts. Sequencing used immunoSEQ multiplex PCR; TCRdb keeps in-frame clones, though not all of them. The DNA was the basis for D and trimming; V, J and clone size are from that table. The sample shows some 74,000 clones, less than 85% of them seen only once. This clone has only one observation.

V and J are TRBV5-1 and TRBJ2-3, with TRBD1 matching 8 bases. What was sequenced was peripheral blood. This sequence was found in a man aged 65 to 79 with active or convalescent COVID-19. The CDR3 bases are TGCGCCAGCAGCTTGGGGCAGGGGGCAGGGGATACGCAGTATTTT. Its protein is CASSLGQGAGDTQYF.